The TCR beta chain described here comes from a study of OX40 agonist ivuxolimab in advanced cancers. Measured with immunoSEQ multiplex PCR; TCRdb has only the in-frame clones, and not every one. The data show tens of thousands of clones, 86% seen once. The CDR3 is 17 amino acids. Germline trimming cut 1 base from V and 4 bases from J; bases unmatched to any gene: 9. Germline V CDR1 and CDR2: SGHVS, FQNEAQ. Broader study findings: Expanded clones were, on average, more numerous among CD8+ T cells than CD4+.

With regard to this clone: The antigen is unknown.

The chain is built from TRBV7-8 and TRBJ1-5; 8 bases map to TRBD1. The TCR sequence derives from an adult with an advanced solid tumor such as melanoma, head and neck, liver or kidney cancer. This specimen consisted of CD4+ or CD8+ T cells sorted from blood, obtained in a trial of the OX40 agonist ivuxolimab. The CDR3 region is CASSLGRHRGGNQPQHF. The CDR3 nucleotides are TGTGCCAGCAGCTTAGGTAGACACAGGGGGGGGAATCAGCCCCAGCATTTT.